This entry describes one TCR beta chain. Its antigen is not identified. The data derive from a study of shared clonotypes between healthy human individuals. Findings and caveats of the study: Memory subsets had estimated richness that was generally smaller than that of naive subsets. Four donors showed sharing of about 4.7% of naive CD4 clonotypes. The diversity represented, both genetic and in exposure history, was limited by few donors.

The DNA input per sorted-subset replicate PCR was 150 to 200 ng, corresponding to tens of thousands of T cell genomes. Some clones are missing from TCRdb's copy, which holds only in-frame ones; the method was immunoSEQ multiplex PCR. The table lists nearly 2 million clones, approximately 94% of them singletons, with 1% to 1.5% in the top ten. Terminally differentiated effector memory CD45RA+ cells were left out of the naive CD8 fraction, which was CD45RO-negative and positively selected for CCR7. CDR3 length equals 14 residues. V lost 0 bases and J 9 bases, leaving 12 bases between the germline ends. CDR1 is MGHRA, CDR2 YSYEKL, per germline.

The rearrangement joins TRBV4-1 to TRBJ2-1, with D possibly matching TRBD1 (6 bases). What was sequenced was naive CD8+ T cells sorted from blood. This sequence was found in a man aged 18 to 29 in good health. The CDR3 coding sequence is TGCGCCAGCAGCCAAGAGAACAGGGTTTTTGAGCAGTTCTTC. Protein sequence: CASSQENRVFEQFF.